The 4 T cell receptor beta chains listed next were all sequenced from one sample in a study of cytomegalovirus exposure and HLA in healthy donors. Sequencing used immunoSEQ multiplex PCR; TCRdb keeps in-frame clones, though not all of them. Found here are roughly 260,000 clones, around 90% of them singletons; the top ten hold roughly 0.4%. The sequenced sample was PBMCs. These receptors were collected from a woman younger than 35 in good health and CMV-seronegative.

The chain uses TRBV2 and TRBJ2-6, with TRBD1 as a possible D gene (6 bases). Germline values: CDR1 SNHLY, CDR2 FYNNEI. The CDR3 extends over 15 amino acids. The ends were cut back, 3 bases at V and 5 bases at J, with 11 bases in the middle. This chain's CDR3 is CASSDQGNRANVLTF. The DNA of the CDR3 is TGTGCCAGCAGTGACCAGGGGAATCGGGCCAACGTCCTGACTTTC.

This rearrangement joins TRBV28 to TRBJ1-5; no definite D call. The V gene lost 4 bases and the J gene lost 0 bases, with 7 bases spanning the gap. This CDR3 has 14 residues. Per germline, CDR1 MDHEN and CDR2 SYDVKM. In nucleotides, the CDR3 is TGTGCCAGCAGTTATCTTTATAGCAATCAGCCCCAGCATTTT. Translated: CASSYLYSNQPQHF. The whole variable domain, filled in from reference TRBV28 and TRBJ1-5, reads DVKVTQSSRYLVKRTGEKVFLECVQDMDHENMFWYRQDPGLGLRLIYFSYDVKMKEKGDIPEGYSVSREKKERFSLILESASTNQTSMYLCASSYLYSNQPQHFGDGTRLSIL.

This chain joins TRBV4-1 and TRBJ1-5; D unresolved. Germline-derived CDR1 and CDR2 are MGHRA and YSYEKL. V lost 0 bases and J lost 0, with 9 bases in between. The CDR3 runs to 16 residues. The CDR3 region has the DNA TGCGCCAGCAGCCAAGATGACAAGAATAGCAATCAGCCCCAGCATTTT. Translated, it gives CASSQDDKNSNQPQHF.

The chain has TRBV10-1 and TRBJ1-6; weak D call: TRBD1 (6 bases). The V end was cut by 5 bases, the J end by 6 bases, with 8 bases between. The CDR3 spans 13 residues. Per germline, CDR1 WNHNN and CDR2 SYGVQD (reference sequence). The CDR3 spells CASSKDSNSPLHF. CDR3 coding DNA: TGCGCCAGCAGTAAGGACAGTAATTCACCCCTCCACTTT.